This entry concerns a single T cell receptor beta chain. The antigen remains undetermined. This specimen comes from a study of CXCR3-negative and CXCR3-positive naive CD8 T cells. Study-level background: The study obtained around 130 million TRB reads, about 1.5 +/- 0.3 million per library.

This CDR3 is built from 16 residues. It was by 5' RACE with UMI labels that the TRB cDNA libraries were prepared. One entry per CDR3 protein, without DNA, is what TCRdb gives after re-calling the 5' RACE reads. The sample is made up of roughly 110,000 distinct CDR3 sequences, and the top ten hold about 0.35% of it. Study-level points and caveats: With surface CD5 comparable between naive subsets, TCR strength was estimated using properties derived from the TRB CDR3. Naive cells positive for CXCR3 carried more hydrophobic TRB CDR3s than CXCR3-negative ones. Memory cells diverged, while naive CXCR3-positive and CXCR3-negative cells had similar TRBV-TRBJ usage. Memory CD8+ cells had much lower diversity, and both naive subsets had comparably high diversity.

The V call is TRBV12-3 or TRBV12-4, the J call TRBJ2-1. Sequencing input: naive CXCR3+ CD8+ T cells from blood. Subset meaning: CD45RO-CCR7+CD27+CD95- naive CD8+ T cells expressing CXCR3 (TNR3+). The clonotype comes from a human donor in good health. Some clones in this sample may be carry-over from other donors' samples. CDR3 sequence reads: CASSLSGRTSYNEQFF.